This TCR beta chain stems from a study of blood T cell repertoires in COVID-19. Study-level information: Nucleic acid was either cDNA or gDNA, and it came from T cells, B-cell-depleted T cells, or PBMCs.

Germline CDR1 and CDR2: MNHEY and SMNVEV (reference sequence). This CDR3 spans 15 amino acids. Trimming shortened V by 3 bases and J by 3 bases, and 11 bases separated the two germline ends. Per the study methods: Cell counts per sample came from amplifying reference gene primers. The repertoire was sequenced with immunoSEQ multiplex PCR; TCRdb's copy has only in-frame clones and lacks some. Clonal size and the V and J genes are those of that table, whereas D and trimming came from the DNA. Seen here are 60,000 to 75,000 clones, 87% observed once, and the top ten hold approximately 20%. Sequencing used peripheral blood. The genes are TRBV27 and TRBJ1-4, with TRBD1 as a possible D gene (6 bases). The TCR comes from a woman of 80 years or more with acute or convalescent COVID-19. This chain's CDR3 is CASSFLQGPNEKLFF. Written as DNA, the CDR3 is TGTGCCAGCAGTTTCTTACAGGGTCCTAATGAAAAACTGTTTTTT.